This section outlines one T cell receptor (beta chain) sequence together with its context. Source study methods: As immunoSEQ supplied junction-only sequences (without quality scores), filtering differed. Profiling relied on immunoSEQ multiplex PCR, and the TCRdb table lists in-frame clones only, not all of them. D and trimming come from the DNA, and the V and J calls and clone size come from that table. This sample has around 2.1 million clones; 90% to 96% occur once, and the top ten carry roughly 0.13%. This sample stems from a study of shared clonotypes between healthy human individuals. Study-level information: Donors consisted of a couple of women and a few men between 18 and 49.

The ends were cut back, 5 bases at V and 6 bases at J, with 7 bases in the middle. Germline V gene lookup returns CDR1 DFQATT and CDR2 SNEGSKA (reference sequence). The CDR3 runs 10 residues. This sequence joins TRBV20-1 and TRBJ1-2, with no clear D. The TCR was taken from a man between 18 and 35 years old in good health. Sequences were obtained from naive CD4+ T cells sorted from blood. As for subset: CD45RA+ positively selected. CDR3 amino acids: CSALRNGYTF. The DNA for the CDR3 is TGCAGTGCTTTGCGGAATGGCTACACCTTC.